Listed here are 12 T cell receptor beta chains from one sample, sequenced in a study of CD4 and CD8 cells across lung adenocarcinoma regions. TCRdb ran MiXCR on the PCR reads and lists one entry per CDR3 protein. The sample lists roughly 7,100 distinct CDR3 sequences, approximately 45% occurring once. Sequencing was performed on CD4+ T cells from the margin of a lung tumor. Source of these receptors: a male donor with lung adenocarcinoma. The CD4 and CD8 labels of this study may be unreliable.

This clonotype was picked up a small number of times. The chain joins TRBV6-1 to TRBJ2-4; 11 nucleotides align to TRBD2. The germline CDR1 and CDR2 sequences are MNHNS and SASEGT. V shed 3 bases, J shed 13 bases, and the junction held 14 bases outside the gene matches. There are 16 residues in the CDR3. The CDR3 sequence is CASSELAGGSYNEQYF. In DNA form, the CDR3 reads TGTGCCAGCAGTGAGCTAGCGGGAGGTTCCTACAATGAGCAGTACTTC.

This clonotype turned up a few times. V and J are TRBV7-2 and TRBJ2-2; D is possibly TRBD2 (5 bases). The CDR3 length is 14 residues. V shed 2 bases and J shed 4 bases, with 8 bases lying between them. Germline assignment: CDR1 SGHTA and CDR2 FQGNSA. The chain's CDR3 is CASSLSLATGELFF. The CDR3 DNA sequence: TGTGCCAGCAGCTTATCTCTAGCCACCGGGGAGCTGTTTTTT.

Here the CDR3 reads CASWSTGELFF. CDR3 DNA sequence: TGTGCCAGCTGGTCCACCGGGGAGCTGTTTTTT. This chain uses TRBV6-1 with TRBJ2-2; D ambiguous. The length of the CDR3 is 11 residues. The germline CDR1 and CDR2 sequences are MNHNS and SASEGT. V gave up 8 bases and J gave up 4 bases, with 5 bases separating them.

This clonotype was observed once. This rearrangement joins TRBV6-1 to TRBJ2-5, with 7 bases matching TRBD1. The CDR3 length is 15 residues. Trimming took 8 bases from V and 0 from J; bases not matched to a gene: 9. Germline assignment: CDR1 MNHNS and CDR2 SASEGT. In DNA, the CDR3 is TGTGCCAGCCTCCTCTCGGGACAGCACCAAGAGACCCAGTACTTC. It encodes CASLLSGQHQETQYF.

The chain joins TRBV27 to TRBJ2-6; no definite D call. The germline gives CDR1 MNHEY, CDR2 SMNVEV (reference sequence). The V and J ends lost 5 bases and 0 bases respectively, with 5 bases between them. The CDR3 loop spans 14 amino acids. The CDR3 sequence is CASSLLSGANVLTF. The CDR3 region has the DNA TGTGCCAGCAGTCTACTCTCTGGGGCCAACGTCCTGACTTTC.

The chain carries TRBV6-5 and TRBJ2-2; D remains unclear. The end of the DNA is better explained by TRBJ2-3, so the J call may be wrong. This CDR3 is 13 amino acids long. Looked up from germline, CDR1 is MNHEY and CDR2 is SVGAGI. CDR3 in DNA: TGTGCCAGCAGTTTCGTCAGGCCAGATGAGCAGTATTTT. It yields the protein CASSFVRPDEQYF.

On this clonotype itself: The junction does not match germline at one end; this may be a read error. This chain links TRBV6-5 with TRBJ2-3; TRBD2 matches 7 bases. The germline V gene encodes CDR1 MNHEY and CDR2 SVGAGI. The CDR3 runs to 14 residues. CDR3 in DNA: TGTGCCAGCAAGTTTAGCAGGGCGGGAGATACGCAGTATTTC. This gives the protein CASKFSRAGDTQYF.

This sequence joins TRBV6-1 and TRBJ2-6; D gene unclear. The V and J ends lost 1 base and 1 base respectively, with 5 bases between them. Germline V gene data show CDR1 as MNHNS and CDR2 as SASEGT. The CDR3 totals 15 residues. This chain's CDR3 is CASSEGDSGANVLTF. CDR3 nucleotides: TGTGCCAGCAGTGAAGGCGATTCTGGGGCCAACGTCCTGACTTTC.

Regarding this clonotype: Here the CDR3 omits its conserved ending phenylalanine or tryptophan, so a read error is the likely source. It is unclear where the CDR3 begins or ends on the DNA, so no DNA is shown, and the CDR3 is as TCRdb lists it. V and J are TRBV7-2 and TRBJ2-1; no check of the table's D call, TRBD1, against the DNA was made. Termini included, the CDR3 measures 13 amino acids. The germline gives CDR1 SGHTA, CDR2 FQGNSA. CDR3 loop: CASGPVWGQTSFS.

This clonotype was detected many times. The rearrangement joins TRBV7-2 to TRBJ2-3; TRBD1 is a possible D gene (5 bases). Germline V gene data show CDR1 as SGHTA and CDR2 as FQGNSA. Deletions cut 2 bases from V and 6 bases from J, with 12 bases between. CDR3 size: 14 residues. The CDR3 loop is CASSLRGNTDTQYF. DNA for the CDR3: TGTGCCAGCAGCTTAAGGGGTAACACGGATACGCAGTATTTT.

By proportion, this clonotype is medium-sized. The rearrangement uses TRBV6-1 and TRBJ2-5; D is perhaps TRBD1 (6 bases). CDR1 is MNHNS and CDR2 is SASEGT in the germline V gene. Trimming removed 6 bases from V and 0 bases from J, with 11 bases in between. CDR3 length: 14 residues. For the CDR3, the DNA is TGTGCCAGCAGCACCACAGGGTACCAAGAGACCCAGTACTTC. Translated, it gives CASSTTGYQETQYF.

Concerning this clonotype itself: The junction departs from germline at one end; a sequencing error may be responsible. In DNA form, the CDR3 reads TGTGCCAGCAGGTTTGTCAGGCGAGGTGCGCTGTATTTT. It translates to CASRFVRRGALYF. The chain links TRBV6-1 to TRBJ2-2, with no clear D. Germline V gene lookup returns CDR1 MNHNS and CDR2 SASEGT. This CDR3 is built from 13 residues.